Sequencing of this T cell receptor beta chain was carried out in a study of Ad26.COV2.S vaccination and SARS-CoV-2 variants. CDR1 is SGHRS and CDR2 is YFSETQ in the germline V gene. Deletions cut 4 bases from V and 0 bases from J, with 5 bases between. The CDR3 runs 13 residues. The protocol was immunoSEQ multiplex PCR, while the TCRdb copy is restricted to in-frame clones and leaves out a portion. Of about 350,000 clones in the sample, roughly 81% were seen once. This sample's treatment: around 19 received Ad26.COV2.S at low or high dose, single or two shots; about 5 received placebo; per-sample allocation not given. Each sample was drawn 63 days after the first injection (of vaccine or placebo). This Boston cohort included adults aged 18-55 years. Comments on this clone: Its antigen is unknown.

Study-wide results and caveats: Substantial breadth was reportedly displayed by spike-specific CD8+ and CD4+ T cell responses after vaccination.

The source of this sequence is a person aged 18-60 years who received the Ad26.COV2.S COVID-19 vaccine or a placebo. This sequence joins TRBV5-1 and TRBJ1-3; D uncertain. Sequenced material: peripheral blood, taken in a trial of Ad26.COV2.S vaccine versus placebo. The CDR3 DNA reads TGCGCCAGCAGCCCTTACTCTGGAAACACCATATATTTT. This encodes CASSPYSGNTIYF.